The TCR beta chain under discussion was sequenced for a study of T cell clones after liver transplantation. Background on the study: Without induction therapy, subjects received standard immunosuppression until 12-24 months post-transplant. Findings and limits, study-wide: Conclusions were preliminary, with small, heterogeneous patient groups. Graft donor-reactive T cells possibly entered the graft instead of undergoing deletion.

Here immunoSEQ multiplex PCR was the method, and the copy in TCRdb shows in-frame clones only, minus some. There are around 51,000 clones in the sample; 70% to 90% occur only once, and approximately 15% lies in the top ten. V gave up 0 bases and J gave up 6 bases, with 9 bases separating them. Germline CDR1 SGHAT, CDR2 FQNNGV. The CDR3 consists of 14 residues. On this clone: The antigen remains undetermined.

The sequence derives from a human patient who received a liver transplant. The graft donor may be the source of some T cells. The chain links TRBV11-2 to TRBJ2-1; D gene ambiguous. The input for sequencing was CD8+ T cells from blood, taken 12 months after liver transplant. The CDR3 nucleotides read TGTGCCAGCAGCTTAGATCCCGTCCTCAATGAGCAGTTCTTC. Its protein product is CASSLDPVLNEQFF.